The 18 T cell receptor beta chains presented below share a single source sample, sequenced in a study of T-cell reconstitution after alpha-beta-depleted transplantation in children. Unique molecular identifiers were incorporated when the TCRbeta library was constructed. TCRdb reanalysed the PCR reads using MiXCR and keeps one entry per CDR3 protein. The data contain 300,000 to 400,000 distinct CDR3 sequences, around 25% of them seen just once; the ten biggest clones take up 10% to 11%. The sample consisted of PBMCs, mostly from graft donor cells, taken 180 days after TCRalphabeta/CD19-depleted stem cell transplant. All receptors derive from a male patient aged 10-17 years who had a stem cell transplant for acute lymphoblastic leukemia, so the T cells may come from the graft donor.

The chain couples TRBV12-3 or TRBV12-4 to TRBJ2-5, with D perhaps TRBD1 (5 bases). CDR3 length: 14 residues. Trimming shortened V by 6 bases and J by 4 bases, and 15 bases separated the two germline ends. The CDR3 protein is CASRTPGPSETQYF. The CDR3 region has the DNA TGTGCCAGCAGGACACCAGGGCCCTCAGAGACCCAGTACTTC.

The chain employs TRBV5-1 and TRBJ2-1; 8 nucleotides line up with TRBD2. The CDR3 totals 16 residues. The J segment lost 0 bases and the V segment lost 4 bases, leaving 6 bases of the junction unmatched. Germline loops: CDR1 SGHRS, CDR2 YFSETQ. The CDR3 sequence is CASSRGGLSSYNEQFF. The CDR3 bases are TGCGCCAGCAGCCGGGGGGGGCTGAGCTCCTACAATGAGCAGTTCTTC. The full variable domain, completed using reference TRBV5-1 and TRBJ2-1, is KAGVTQTPRYLIKTRGQQVTLSCSPISGHRSVSWYQQTPGQGLQFLFEYFSETQRNKGNFPGRFSGRQFSNSRSEMNVSTLELGDSALYLCASSRGGLSSYNEQFFGPGTRLTVL.

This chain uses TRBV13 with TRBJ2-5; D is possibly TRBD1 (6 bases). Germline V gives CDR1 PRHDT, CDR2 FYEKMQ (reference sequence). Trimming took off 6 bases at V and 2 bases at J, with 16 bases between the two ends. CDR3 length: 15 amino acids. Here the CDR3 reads CASRNYRELQETQYF. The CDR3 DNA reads TGTGCCAGCAGAAACTACAGGGAACTACAAGAGACCCAGTACTTC. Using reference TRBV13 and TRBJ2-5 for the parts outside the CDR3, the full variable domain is AAGVIQSPRHLIKEKRETATLKCYPIPRHDTVYWYQQGPGQDPQFLISFYEKMQSDKGSIPDRFSAQQFSDYHSELNMSSLELGDSALYFCASRNYRELQETQYFGPGTRLLVL.

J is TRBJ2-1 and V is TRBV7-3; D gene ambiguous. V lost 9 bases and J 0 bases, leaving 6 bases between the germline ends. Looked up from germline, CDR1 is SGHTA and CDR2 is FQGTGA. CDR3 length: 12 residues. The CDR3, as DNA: TGTGCCAGATGCAACTCCTACAATGAGCAGTTCTTC. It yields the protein CARCNSYNEQFF.

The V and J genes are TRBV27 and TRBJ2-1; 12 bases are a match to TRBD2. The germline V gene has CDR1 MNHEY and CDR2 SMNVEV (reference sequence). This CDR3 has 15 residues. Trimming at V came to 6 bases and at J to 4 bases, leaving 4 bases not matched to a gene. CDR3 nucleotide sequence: TGTGCCAGCAGCGATGGACTAGCGGGGTACAATGAGCAGTTCTTC. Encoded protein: CASSDGLAGYNEQFF.

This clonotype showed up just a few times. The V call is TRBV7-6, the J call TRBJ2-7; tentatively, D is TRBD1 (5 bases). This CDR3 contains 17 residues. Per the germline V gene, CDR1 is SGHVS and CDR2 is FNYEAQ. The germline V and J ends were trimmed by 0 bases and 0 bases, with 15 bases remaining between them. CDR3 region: CASSLAPPDTSSYEQYF. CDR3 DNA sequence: TGTGCCAGCAGCTTAGCGCCACCGGACACCAGCTCCTACGAGCAGTACTTC. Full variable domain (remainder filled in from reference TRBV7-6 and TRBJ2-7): GAGVSQSPRYKVTKRGQDVALRCDPISGHVSLYWYRQALGQGPEFLTYFNYEAQQDKSGLPNDRFSAERPEGSISTLTIQRTEQRDSAMYRCASSLAPPDTSSYEQYFGPGTRLTVT.

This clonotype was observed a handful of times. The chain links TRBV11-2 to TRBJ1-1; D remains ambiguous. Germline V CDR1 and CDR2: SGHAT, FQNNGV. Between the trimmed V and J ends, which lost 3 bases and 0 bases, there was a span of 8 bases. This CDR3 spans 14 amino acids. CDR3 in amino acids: CASSFPHLNTEAFF. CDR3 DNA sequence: TGTGCCAGCAGCTTCCCCCACTTGAACACTGAAGCTTTCTTT. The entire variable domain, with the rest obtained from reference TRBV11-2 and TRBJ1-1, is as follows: EAGVAQSPRYKIIEKRQSVAFWCNPISGHATLYWYQQILGQGPKLLIQFQNNGVVDDSQLPKDRFSAERLKGVDSTLKIQPAKLEDSAVYLCASSFPHLNTEAFFGQGTRLTVV.

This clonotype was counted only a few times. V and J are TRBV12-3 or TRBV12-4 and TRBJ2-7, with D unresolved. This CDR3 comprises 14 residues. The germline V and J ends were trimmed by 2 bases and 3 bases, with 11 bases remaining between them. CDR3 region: CASSLRAPFYEQYF. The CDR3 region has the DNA TGTGCCAGCAGTTTAAGAGCCCCCTTCTACGAGCAGTACTTC.

For the CDR3, the DNA is TGCGCCAGCAGCCCGCCCTTTAGCGGGAGGGCCCCAGATACGCAGTATTTT. This sequence encodes CASSPPFSGRAPDTQYF. The chain is built from TRBV4-1 and TRBJ2-3; TRBD2 agrees at 11 bases. Germline trimming cut 4 bases from V and 4 bases from J; bases unmatched to any gene: 10. CDR1 is MGHRA, CDR2 YSYEKL, per germline. The CDR3 is 17 amino acids.

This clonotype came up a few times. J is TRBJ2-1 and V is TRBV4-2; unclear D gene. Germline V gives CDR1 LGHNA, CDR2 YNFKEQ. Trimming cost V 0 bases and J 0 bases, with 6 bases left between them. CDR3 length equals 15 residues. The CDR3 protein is CASSQDLGSYNEQFF. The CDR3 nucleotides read TGTGCCAGCAGCCAAGATTTGGGCTCCTACAATGAGCAGTTCTTC.

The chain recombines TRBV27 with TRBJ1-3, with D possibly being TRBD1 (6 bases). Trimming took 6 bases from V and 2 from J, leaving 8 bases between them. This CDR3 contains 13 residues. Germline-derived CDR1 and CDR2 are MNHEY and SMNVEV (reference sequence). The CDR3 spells CASRPGAGNTIYF. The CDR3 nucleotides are TGTGCCAGCAGACCAGGGGCTGGAAACACCATATATTTT.

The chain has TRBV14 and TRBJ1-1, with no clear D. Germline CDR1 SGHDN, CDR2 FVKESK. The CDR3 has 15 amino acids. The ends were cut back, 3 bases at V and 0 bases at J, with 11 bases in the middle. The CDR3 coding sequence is TGTGCCAGCAGCCAGTATAGGCGGATGAACACTGAAGCTTTCTTT. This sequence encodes CASSQYRRMNTEAFF. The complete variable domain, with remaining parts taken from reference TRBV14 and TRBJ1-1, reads EAGVTQFPSHSVIEKGQTVTLRCDPISGHDNLYWYRRVMGKEIKFLLHFVKESKQDESGMPNNRFLAERTGGTYSTLKVQPAELEDSGVYFCASSQYRRMNTEAFFGQGTRLTVV.

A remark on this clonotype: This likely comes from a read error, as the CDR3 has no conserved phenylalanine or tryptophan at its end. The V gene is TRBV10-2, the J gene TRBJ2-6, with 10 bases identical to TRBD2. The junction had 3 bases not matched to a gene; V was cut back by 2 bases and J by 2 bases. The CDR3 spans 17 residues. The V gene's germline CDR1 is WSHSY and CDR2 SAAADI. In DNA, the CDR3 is TGCGCCAGCAGTGAGCCACTAGCGGGGCCTGGGGCCAACGTCCTGACTTCC. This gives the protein CASSEPLAGPGANVLTS.

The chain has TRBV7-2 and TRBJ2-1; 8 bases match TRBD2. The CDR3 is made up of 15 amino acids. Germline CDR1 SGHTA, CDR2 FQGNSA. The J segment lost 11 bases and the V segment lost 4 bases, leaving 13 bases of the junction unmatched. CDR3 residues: CASSSPWREVFKQFF. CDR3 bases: TGTGCCAGCAGCTCCCCGTGGCGGGAGGTCTTTAAGCAGTTCTTC. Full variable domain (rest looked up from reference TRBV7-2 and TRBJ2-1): GAGVSQSPSNKVTEKGKDVELRCDPISGHTALYWYRQSLGQGLEFLIYFQGNSAPDKSGLPSDRFSAERTGGSVSTLTIQRTQQEDSAVYLCASSSPWREVFKQFFGPGTRLTVL.

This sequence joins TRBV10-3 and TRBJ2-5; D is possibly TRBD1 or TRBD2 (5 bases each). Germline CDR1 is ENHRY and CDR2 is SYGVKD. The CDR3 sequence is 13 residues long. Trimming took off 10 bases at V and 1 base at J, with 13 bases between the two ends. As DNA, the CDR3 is TGTGCCACCCGAGAGGGGCTCCAAGAGACCCAGTACTTC. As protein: CATREGLQETQYF.

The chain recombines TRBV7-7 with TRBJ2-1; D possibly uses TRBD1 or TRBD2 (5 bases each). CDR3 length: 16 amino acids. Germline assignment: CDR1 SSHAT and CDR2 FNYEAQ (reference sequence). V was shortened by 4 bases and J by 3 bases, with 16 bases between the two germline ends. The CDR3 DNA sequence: TGTGCCAGCAGCTCAGGACTCGGGGCAGACTACAATGAGCAGTTCTTC. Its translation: CASSSGLGADYNEQFF.

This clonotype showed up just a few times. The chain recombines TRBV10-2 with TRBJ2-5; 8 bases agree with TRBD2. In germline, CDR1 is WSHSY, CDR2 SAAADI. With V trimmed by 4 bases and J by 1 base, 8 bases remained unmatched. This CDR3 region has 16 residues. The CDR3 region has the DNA TGCGCCAGCAGTGGATCCTTACTAGCGGTCCAAGAGACCCAGTACTTC. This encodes CASSGSLLAVQETQYF.

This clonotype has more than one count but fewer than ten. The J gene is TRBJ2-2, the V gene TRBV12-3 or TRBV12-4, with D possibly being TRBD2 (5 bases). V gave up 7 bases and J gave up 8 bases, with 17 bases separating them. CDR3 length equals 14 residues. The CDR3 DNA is TGTGCCAGCACCTCTCTATCGAGGGATGGGGAGCTGTTTTTT. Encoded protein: CASTSLSRDGELFF.